This entry lists 7 T cell receptor beta chains sequenced from one sample in a study of T cell responses to AZD1222 COVID-19 vaccine (dated by TCRdb to the early 2020s). Libraries were prepared through the immunoSEQ multiplex PCR assay. This immuneACCESS table, as held by TCRdb, lists in-frame sequences with V and J called but not all clones. Of the missing ones, under half trace to an unresolved V gene in checked studies; the others have no known cause. The sample data list over 100,000 clones, and roughly 86% of these were observed just once. The ten largest clones take up about 4.5% of the sample. Per the publication, the time point label means: about 28 days (+/-7) after the second vaccine dose. The sample here was peripheral blood, taken 28 days after the second AZD1222 dose. These TCRs come from an adult who received the AZD1222 COVID-19 vaccine.

V and J are TRBV9 and TRBJ1-5, with TRBD1 identical over 9 bases. The V gene end was trimmed by 0 bases and the J gene end by 4 bases; junction bases not matched to a gene: 2. The CDR3 consists of 15 residues. The germline V gene has CDR1 SGDLS and CDR2 YYNGEE. In DNA, the CDR3 is TGTGCCAGCAGCGTAGATGGGACAGGGAATCAGCCCCAGCATTTT. Its translation: CASSVDGTGNQPQHF.

The chain is built from TRBV30 and TRBJ2-1; D call uncertain. V dropped 1 base and J dropped 4 bases, with 11 bases sitting between them. Germline V gene data show CDR1 as GTSNPN and CDR2 as SVGIG (reference sequence). CDR3 length equals 14 residues. CDR3 sequence: CAWSASPNYNEQFF. CDR3 sequence (DNA): TGTGCCTGGAGTGCTTCCCCTAATTACAATGAGCAGTTCTTC.

The chain has TRBV7-9 and TRBJ1-3; D perhaps matches TRBD1 (5 bases). Germline V CDR1 and CDR2: SEHNR, FQNEAQ (reference sequence). V lost 3 bases, J lost 2 bases, and 8 bases lay in between. The CDR3 is 14 amino acids. CDR3 in amino acids: CASSLGPAGNTIYF. The CDR3 nucleotides are TGTGCCAGCAGCTTGGGGCCCGCTGGAAACACCATATATTTT.

The J gene is TRBJ1-6, the V gene TRBV9, with D hard to call. Germline V CDR1 and CDR2: SGDLS, YYNGEE. The CDR3 is made up of 13 amino acids. V was shortened by 3 bases and J by 7 bases, with 8 bases between the two germline ends. The CDR3 nucleotides read TGTGCCAGCAGCGCCGTAGGGAATTCACCCCTCCACTTT. Translation: CASSAVGNSPLHF.

The rearrangement uses TRBV4-1 and TRBJ2-7, with D perhaps matching TRBD2 (5 bases). The germline V gene has CDR1 MGHRA and CDR2 YSYEKL. Trimming shortened V by 1 base and J by 4 bases, and 14 bases separated the two germline ends. CDR3 length: 15 amino acids. CDR3 sequence reads: CASSQANSGIYEQYF. For the CDR3, the DNA is TGCGCCAGCAGCCAAGCAAACAGCGGAATTTACGAGCAGTACTTC.

This clone has a single count. The chain employs TRBV9 and TRBJ2-3, with 8 bases matching TRBD2. CDR1 is SGDLS, CDR2 YYNGEE, per germline. With V trimmed by 4 bases and J by 3 bases, 13 bases remained unmatched. CDR3 size: 17 residues. Written as DNA, the CDR3 is TGTGCCAGCAGCCCTCGTATGACGGGAGGGCCGACAGATACGCAGTATTTT. Protein sequence: CASSPRMTGGPTDTQYF.

The rearrangement uses TRBV29-1 and TRBJ2-7; D gene ambiguous. Per germline, CDR1 SQVTM and CDR2 ANQGSEA. The CDR3 has 11 residues. V was pared by 2 bases and J by 3 bases, with 5 bases between. The DNA for the CDR3 is TGCAGCGTTGAAAGGGACTACGAGCAGTACTTC. Its protein product is CSVERDYEQYF.